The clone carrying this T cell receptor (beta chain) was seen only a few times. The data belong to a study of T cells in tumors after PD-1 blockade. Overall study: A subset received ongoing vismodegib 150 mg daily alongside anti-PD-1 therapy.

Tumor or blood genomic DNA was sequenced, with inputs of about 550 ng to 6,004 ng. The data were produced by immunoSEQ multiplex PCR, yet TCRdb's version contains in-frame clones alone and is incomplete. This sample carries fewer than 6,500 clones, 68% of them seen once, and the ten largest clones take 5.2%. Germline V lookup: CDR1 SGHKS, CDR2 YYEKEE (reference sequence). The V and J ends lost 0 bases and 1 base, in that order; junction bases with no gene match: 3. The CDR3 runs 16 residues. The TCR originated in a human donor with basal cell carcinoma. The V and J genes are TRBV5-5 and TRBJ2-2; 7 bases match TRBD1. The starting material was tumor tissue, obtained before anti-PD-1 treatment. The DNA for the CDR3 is TGTGCCAGCAGCTTGGTAAGGACAGGGAACACCGGGGAGCTGTTTTTT. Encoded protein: CASSLVRTGNTGELFF.